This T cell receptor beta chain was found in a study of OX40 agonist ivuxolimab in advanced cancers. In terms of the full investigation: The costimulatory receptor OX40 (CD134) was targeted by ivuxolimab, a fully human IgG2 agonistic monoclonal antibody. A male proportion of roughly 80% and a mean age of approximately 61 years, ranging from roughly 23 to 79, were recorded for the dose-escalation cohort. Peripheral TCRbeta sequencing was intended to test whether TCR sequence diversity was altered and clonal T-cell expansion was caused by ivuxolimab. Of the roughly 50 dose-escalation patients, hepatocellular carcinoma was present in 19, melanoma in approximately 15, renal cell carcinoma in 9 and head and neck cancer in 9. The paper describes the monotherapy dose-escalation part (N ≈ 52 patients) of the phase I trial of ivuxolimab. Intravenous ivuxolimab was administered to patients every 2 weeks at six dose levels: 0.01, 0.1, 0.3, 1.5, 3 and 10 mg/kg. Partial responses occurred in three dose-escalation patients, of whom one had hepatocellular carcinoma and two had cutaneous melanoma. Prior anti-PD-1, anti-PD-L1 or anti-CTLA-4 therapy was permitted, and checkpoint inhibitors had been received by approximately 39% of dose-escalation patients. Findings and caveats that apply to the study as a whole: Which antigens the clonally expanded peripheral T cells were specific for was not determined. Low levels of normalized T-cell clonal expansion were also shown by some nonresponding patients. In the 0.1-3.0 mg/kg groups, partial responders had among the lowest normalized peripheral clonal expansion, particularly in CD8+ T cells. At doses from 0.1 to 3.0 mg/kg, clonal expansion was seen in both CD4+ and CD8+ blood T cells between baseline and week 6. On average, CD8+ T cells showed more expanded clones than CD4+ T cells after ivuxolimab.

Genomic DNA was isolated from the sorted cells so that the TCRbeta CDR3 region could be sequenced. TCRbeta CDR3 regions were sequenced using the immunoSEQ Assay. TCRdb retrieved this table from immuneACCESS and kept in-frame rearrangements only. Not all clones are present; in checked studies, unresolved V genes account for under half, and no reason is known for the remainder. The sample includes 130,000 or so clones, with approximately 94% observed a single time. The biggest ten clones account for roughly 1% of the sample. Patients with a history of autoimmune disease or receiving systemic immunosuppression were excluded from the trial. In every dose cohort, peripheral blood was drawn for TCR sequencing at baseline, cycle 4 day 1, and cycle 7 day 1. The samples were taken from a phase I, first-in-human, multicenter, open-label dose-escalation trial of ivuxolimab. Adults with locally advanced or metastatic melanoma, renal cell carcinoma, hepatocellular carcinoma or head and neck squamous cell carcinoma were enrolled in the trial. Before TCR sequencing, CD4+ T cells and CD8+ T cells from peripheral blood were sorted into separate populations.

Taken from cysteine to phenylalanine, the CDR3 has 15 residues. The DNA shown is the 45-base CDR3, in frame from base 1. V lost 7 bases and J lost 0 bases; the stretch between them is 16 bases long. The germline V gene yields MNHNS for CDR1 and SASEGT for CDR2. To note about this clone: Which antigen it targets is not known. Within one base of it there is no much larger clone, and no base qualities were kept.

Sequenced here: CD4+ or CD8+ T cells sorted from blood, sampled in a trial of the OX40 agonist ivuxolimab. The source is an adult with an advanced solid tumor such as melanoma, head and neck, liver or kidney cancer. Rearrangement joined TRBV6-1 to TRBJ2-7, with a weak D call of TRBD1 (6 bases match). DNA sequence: TGTGCCAGCATCCAACGGGACATAAGCTCCTACGAGCAGTACTTC. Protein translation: CASIQRDISSYEQYF.